These T cell receptor beta chains were read from a single sample in a study of technical replicates of blood from a few donors. Data came from immunoSEQ multiplex PCR; TCRdb stores just in-frame clones and leaves some out. The profile covers tens of thousands of clones, with around nine tenths appearing a single time and 0.25% to 0.35% taken by the ten largest. Sequencing input: T cells isolated from PBMCs. The receptor source for this set is a human donor in good health. CDR3s include the opening cysteine and the closing phenylalanine or tryptophan. A D gene is named only where the DNA matches it firmly. Size tells how often a clone was seen (once, few, many) or the class of an expanded clone, and some rows leave it out.

TRBJ1-5 NA TRBV18 TRBD1 CASSPPTGQGALNQPQHF TGTGCCAGCTCACCACCTACAGGACAGGGGGCTCTTAATCAGCCCCAGCATTTT
TRBJ2-1 NA TRBV10-3 TRBD1 CAISEEGQGSNEQFF TGTGCCATCAGTGAGGAGGGACAGGGCAGCAATGAGCAGTTCTTC
TRBJ2-2 once TRBV25-1 NA CASKSEGTTGELFF TGTGCCAGCAAGTCAGAGGGAACCACCGGGGAGCTGTTTTTT
TRBJ2-1 once TRBV5-1 TRBD2 CASSLALAGVNEQFF TGCGCCAGCAGCTTGGCACTAGCGGGAGTCAATGAGCAGTTCTTC
TRBJ1-1 few TRBV5-1 NA CASSLTRGNTEAFF TGCGCCAGCAGCCTGACTCGGGGGAACACTGAAGCTTTCTTT
TRBJ2-7 NA TRBV28 TRBD2 CASSVGLAPYEQYF TGTGCCAGCAGTGTAGGACTAGCCCCCTACGAGCAGTACTTC
TRBJ2-6 NA TRBV5-1 NA CASSLPVPSGANVLTF TGCGCCAGCAGCCTTCCGGTCCCCTCTGGGGCCAACGTCCTGACTTTC
TRBJ1-3 NA TRBV7-3 NA CASSPSSGNTIYF TGTGCCAGCAGCCCTAGCTCTGGAAACACCATATATTTT
TRBJ1-3 NA TRBV15 NA CATSSGRISGNTIYF TGTGCCACCAGCAGTGGGCGTATCTCTGGAAACACCATATATTTT
TRBJ1-2 NA TRBV5-4 TRBD1 CASSLARTQQGGYTF TGTGCCAGCAGCCTCGCCAGGACCCAACAGGGGGGCTACACCTTC
TRBJ1-5 many TRBV7-2 NA CASSTQGTQPQHF TGTGCCAGCAGCACGCAGGGAACCCAGCCCCAGCATTTT
TRBJ1-5 once TRBV28 TRBD1 CASRSGQFNSNQPQHF TGTGCCAGCAGATCGGGACAGTTTAATAGCAATCAGCCCCAGCATTTT
TRBJ1-2 NA TRBV29-1 TRBD1 CSVEIEQGAHGYTF TGCAGCGTTGAGATAGAGCAGGGGGCGCATGGCTACACCTTC
TRBJ2-1 NA TRBV7-6 NA CASSLRGTNYNEQFF TGTGCCAGCAGCTTAAGGGGGACAAACTACAATGAGCAGTTCTTC
TRBJ2-2 NA TRBV13 NA CASNGPGGTGELFF TGTGCCAGCAACGGGCCAGGGGGGACCGGGGAGCTGTTTTTT
TRBJ2-1 NA TRBV4-1 NA CASSQDHSARSNEQFF TGCGCCAGCAGCCAAGACCACTCCGCCAGGTCCAATGAGCAGTTCTTC
TRBJ1-1 NA TRBV5-1 NA CASRTSTEAFF TGCGCCAGCAGAACGAGTACTGAAGCTTTCTTT
TRBJ1-5 NA TRBV4-1 NA CASSPQGSDQPQHF TGCGCCAGCAGCCCGCAGGGGTCGGATCAGCCCCAGCATTTT
TRBJ1-1 NA TRBV28 TRBD1 CASRQGGNTEAFF TGTGCCAGCAGGCAGGGGGGGAACACTGAAGCTTTCTTT
TRBJ2-1 NA TRBV5-1 NA CASVDSTTNEQFF TGCGCCAGCGTGGACTCAACTACCAATGAGCAGTTCTTC
TRBJ2-7 NA TRBV18 TRBD1 CASSLEDRGRYEQYF TGTGCCAGCTCACTAGAGGACAGGGGTCGATACGAGCAGTACTTC
TRBJ2-1 NA TRBV15 TRBD2 CATSRASGEWVEQFF TGTGCCACCAGCAGGGCTAGCGGGGAGTGGGTTGAGCAGTTCTTC
TRBJ2-7 NA TRBV14 TRBD2 CASSQDWGLAGVYEQYF TGTGCCAGCAGCCAAGATTGGGGGCTAGCGGGAGTCTACGAGCAGTACTTC
TRBJ1-2 NA TRBV5-1 NA CASSPGGAYYGYTF TGCGCCAGCAGCCCAGGAGGGGCCTACTATGGCTACACCTTC
TRBJ2-1 NA TRBV28 TRBD2 CATSLGGRYNEQFF TGTGCCACCTCCCTTGGCGGGAGGTACAATGAGCAGTTCTTC
TRBJ1-5 NA TRBV30 TRBD1 CAWSLQGSNQPQHF TGTGCCTGGAGTCTACAGGGGTCGAATCAGCCCCAGCATTTT
TRBJ2-5 NA TRBV5-1 NA CASSLENLAYF TGCGCCAGCAGCTTGGAGAACCTGGCGTACTTC
TRBJ1-1 NA TRBV5-6 NA CASSLNRATEAFF TGTGCCAGCAGCTTAAACAGGGCCACTGAAGCTTTCTTT
TRBJ1-1 few TRBV15 NA CATSRGMAGINTEAFF TGTGCCACCAGCAGAGGAATGGCAGGGATCAACACTGAAGCTTTCTTT
TRBJ1-1 NA TRBV6-5 TRBD1 CASSSDRVRRHTEAFF TGTGCCAGCAGTTCGGACAGGGTAAGGCGGCACACTGAAGCTTTCTTT
TRBJ2-7 NA TRBV18 NA CASSPPQRWAYEQYF TGTGCCAGCTCACCCCCCCAGCGGTGGGCCTACGAGCAGTACTTC
TRBJ1-5 NA TRBV6-1 NA CASSGGYSNQPQHF TGTGCCAGCAGTGGAGGATATAGCAATCAGCCCCAGCATTTT
TRBJ2-7 NA TRBV4-1 TRBD1 CASSQVLGQGNYEQYF TGCGCCAGCAGCCAAGTTCTAGGACAGGGAAACTACGAGCAGTACTTC
TRBJ2-5 few TRBV15 NA CATSRDAETQYF TGTGCCACCAGCAGAGATGCGGAGACCCAGTACTTC
TRBJ1-4 NA TRBV5-1 NA CASSPGRGEKLFF TGCGCCAGCAGCCCCGGCAGGGGTGAAAAACTGTTTTTT
TRBJ2-5 NA TRBV7-9 NA CASSPRGGIGLYQETQYF TGTGCCAGCAGCCCAAGAGGGGGAATTGGGCTCTATCAAGAGACCCAGTACTTC
TRBJ2-1 once TRBV5-4 TRBD1 CASSDPQGEQFF TGTGCCAGCAGCGATCCACAGGGGGAGCAGTTCTTC
TRBJ1-1 NA TRBV19 TRBD1 CASNRDRHMNTEAFF TGTGCCAGCAACCGGGACAGGCACATGAACACTGAAGCTTTCTTT
TRBJ1-6 NA TRBV9 NA CASSPGSFSYNSPLHF TGTGCCAGCTCCCCGGGGAGTTTCTCCTATAATTCACCCCTCCACTTT
TRBJ2-5 NA TRBV28 TRBD2 CASSSVETSGRVETQYF TGTGCCAGCAGCTCCGTAGAGACTAGCGGGAGGGTCGAGACCCAGTACTTC
TRBJ1-1 NA TRBV7-9 NA CATRGTPNTEAFF TGTGCCACTAGGGGGACACCGAACACTGAAGCTTTCTTT
TRBJ2-7 NA TRBV19 NA CASRPYGGSYEQYF TGTGCCAGTAGGCCTTACGGGGGCTCCTACGAGCAGTACTTC
TRBJ2-2 NA TRBV15 TRBD2 CATRTLQGLGTSYAGELFF TGTGCCACCAGAACACTACAGGGCTTGGGGACTAGCTACGCCGGGGAGCTGTTTTTT
TRBJ1-6 once TRBV28 TRBD1 CASSLGGQIYNSPLHF TGTGCCAGCAGTTTAGGGGGACAGATCTATAATTCACCCCTCCACTTT
TRBJ1-3 NA TRBV14 TRBD1 CASSHGRQGSSSGNTIYF TGTGCCAGCAGCCACGGCAGACAGGGGTCAAGCTCTGGAAACACCATATATTTT
TRBJ1-1 NA TRBV19 NA CASSLGTGYTEAFF TGTGCCAGTAGTCTCGGAACAGGGTACACTGAAGCTTTCTTT
TRBJ1-1 NA TRBV7-9 NA CAIARAEAFF TGTGCCATCGCTCGGGCTGAAGCTTTCTTT